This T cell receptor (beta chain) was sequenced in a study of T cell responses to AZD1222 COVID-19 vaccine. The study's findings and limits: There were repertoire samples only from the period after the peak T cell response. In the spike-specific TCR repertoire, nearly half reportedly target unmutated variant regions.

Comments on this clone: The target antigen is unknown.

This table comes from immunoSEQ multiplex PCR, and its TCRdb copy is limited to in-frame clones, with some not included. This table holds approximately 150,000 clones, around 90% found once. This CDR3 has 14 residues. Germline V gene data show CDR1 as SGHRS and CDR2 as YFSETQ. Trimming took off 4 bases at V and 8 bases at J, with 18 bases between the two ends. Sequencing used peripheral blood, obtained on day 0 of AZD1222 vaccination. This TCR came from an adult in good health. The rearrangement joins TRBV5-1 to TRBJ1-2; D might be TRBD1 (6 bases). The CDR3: CASSPGRGMYGYTF. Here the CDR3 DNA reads TGCGCCAGCAGCCCAGGGAGGGGGATGTACGGCTACACCTTC.